The entry that follows covers one TCR beta chain sequence. The antigen is undetermined. The data belong to a study of blood T cells in healthy people across ages. The study, taken as a whole, reports: Any changes in expanded clonotypes were possibly confounded, as donor CMV status remained unknown.

The authors ran a second PCR of 7 to 11 cycles using a sample-barcoded 5' primer and a J-beta primer mix. Each cDNA molecule was tagged by a template-switch adaptor that had 12 random nucleotides. TCRdb analysed the 5' RACE reads with MiXCR anew, one entry per CDR3 protein. The repertoire holds about 1,600,000 distinct CDR3 sequences, with roughly 45% as singletons. The ends lost 6 bases at V and 8 bases at J; junction bases unmatched: 9. Germline values: CDR1 MDHEN, CDR2 SYDVKM. The CDR3 has 13 residues. The chain joins TRBV28 to TRBJ1-2; TRBD1 aligns across 7 bases. This TCR was sampled from a woman between 18 and 29 years old in good health. The specimen was blood. The CDR3 region is CASSREDRLGYTF. The CDR3 DNA is TGTGCCAGCAGCCGCGAGGACAGGCTAGGCTACACCTTC.